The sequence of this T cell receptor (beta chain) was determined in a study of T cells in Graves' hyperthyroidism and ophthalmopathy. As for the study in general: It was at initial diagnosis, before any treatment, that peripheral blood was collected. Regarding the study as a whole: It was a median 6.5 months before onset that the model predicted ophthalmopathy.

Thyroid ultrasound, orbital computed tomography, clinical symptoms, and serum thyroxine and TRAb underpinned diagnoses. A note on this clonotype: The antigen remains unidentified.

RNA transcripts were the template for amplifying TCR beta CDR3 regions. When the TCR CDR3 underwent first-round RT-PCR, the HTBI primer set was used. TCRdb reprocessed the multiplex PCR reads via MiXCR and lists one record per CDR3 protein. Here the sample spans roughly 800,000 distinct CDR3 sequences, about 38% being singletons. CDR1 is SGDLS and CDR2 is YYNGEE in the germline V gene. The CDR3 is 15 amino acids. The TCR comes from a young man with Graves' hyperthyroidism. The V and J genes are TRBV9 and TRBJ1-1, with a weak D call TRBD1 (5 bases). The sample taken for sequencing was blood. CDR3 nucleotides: TGTGCACCCGCTGAAACTTGGGACGGTGTGAGCGAAGCTTTCTTT. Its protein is CAPAETWDGVSEAFF.